Listed below are T cell receptor beta chains from one sample, sequenced in a study of shared clonotypes between healthy human individuals. Produced via immunoSEQ multiplex PCR; TCRdb's table is partial and in-frame only. The table includes 950,000 to 1,300,000 clones, about 70% detected once. Sequenced material: memory CD4+ T cells sorted from blood. Receptor source: a young man in good health. Both conserved end residues are part of each CDR3. The order of the fields is clone size, D gene, J gene, V gene, CDR3 DNA, CDR3 protein. A D gene is named only where the DNA matches it firmly. Some rows have no size entry. The others give once, few or many, or a class for an expanded clone.

clone_size: .; d_call: TRBD1; j_call: TRBJ2-1; v_call: TRBV6-1; cdr3_nt: TGTGCCAGCAGTGAAGCGGACAGGTCCCCCTACAATGAGCAGTTCTTC; cdr3_aa: CASSEADRSPYNEQFF
clone_size: few; d_call: TRBD2; j_call: TRBJ2-7; v_call: TRBV5-1; cdr3_nt: TGCGCCAGCAGCTTAGGGACTAGCGGGGGGACCTACGAGCAGTACTTC; cdr3_aa: CASSLGTSGGTYEQYF
clone_size: .; d_call: TRBD2; j_call: TRBJ2-3; v_call: TRBV7-2; cdr3_nt: TGTGCCAGCAGCTCACTAGCGGGAGCGAGTGATACGCAGTATTTT; cdr3_aa: CASSSLAGASDTQYF
clone_size: .; d_call: .; j_call: TRBJ1-3; v_call: TRBV5-6; cdr3_nt: TGTGCCAGCAGCTCCCCAGGGAAAAGTGGAAACACCATATATTTT; cdr3_aa: CASSSPGKSGNTIYF
clone_size: few; d_call: .; j_call: TRBJ1-3; v_call: TRBV5-6; cdr3_nt: TGTGCCAGCAGCTGGGGGATCTCTGGAAACACCATATATTTT; cdr3_aa: CASSWGISGNTIYF
clone_size: few; d_call: .; j_call: TRBJ1-1; v_call: TRBV14; cdr3_nt: TGTGCCAGCAGCCAAGGGATGAACACTGAAGCTTTCTTT; cdr3_aa: CASSQGMNTEAFF
clone_size: many; d_call: .; j_call: TRBJ2-7; v_call: TRBV15; cdr3_nt: TGTGCCACCAGCAGAGAAGGGGAAACCTACGAGCAGTACTTC; cdr3_aa: CATSREGETYEQYF
clone_size: once; d_call: .; j_call: TRBJ2-6; v_call: TRBV30; cdr3_nt: TGTGCCACCCGGGCCTCCTCTGGGGCCAACGTCCTGACTTTC; cdr3_aa: CATRASSGANVLTF
clone_size: .; d_call: .; j_call: TRBJ1-2; v_call: TRBV5-6; cdr3_nt: TGTGCCAGCAGCTTGGACACTCGGGGCTACACCTTC; cdr3_aa: CASSLDTRGYTF
clone_size: .; d_call: .; j_call: TRBJ2-6; v_call: TRBV5-1; cdr3_nt: TGCGCCAGCAGCTCGGCCAGTCCCTCTGGGGCCAACGTCCTGACTTTC; cdr3_aa: CASSSASPSGANVLTF
clone_size: many; d_call: TRBD2; j_call: TRBJ2-7; v_call: TRBV4-1; cdr3_nt: TGCGCCAGCAGCCAAGGGTTTAGGGCAGCGGGAGGGCGGTACGAGCAGTACTTC; cdr3_aa: CASSQGFRAAGGRYEQYF
clone_size: once; d_call: .; j_call: TRBJ2-1; v_call: TRBV15; cdr3_nt: TGTGCCACCAGCAGTCTGGACAGAACCTCCTACAATGAGCAGTTCTTC; cdr3_aa: CATSSLDRTSYNEQFF
clone_size: .; d_call: .; j_call: TRBJ1-2; v_call: TRBV6-1; cdr3_nt: TGTGCCAGCGTGAGGGACTATGGCTACACCTTC; cdr3_aa: CASVRDYGYTF
clone_size: .; d_call: .; j_call: TRBJ1-4; v_call: TRBV4-2; cdr3_nt: TGTGCCAGCAGCCAAGATTCAAAGGCATCGGGGTCAACTAATGAAAAACTGTTTTTT; cdr3_aa: CASSQDSKASGSTNEKLFF
clone_size: few; d_call: TRBD1; j_call: TRBJ1-3; v_call: TRBV28; cdr3_nt: TGTGCCAGCAGTTTATGGGGGGACAGGGGTATACCTGGAAACACCATATATTTT; cdr3_aa: CASSLWGDRGIPGNTIYF
clone_size: .; d_call: .; j_call: TRBJ2-3; v_call: TRBV5-6; cdr3_nt: TGTGCCAGCAGCTCCCTTGCGGAAGATACGCAGTATTTT; cdr3_aa: CASSSLAEDTQYF
clone_size: .; d_call: .; j_call: TRBJ2-5; v_call: TRBV19; cdr3_nt: TGTGCCAGTAGTGAAACCGGGACCAAAGAGACCCAGTACTTC; cdr3_aa: CASSETGTKETQYF
clone_size: .; d_call: TRBD1; j_call: TRBJ2-7; v_call: TRBV11-2; cdr3_nt: TGTGCCAGCAGCTCGGGACAGACCCCTGGCGAGCAGTACTTC; cdr3_aa: CASSSGQTPGEQYF
clone_size: once; d_call: .; j_call: TRBJ2-7; v_call: TRBV15; cdr3_nt: TGTGCCACCAGCTCCCGACTGAACTCCTACGAGCAGTACTTC; cdr3_aa: CATSSRLNSYEQYF
clone_size: once; d_call: TRBD1; j_call: TRBJ2-3; v_call: TRBV5-4; cdr3_nt: TGTGCCAGCAGCCCAGGACAGGGGGCAACAGATACGCAGTATTTT; cdr3_aa: CASSPGQGATDTQYF
clone_size: few; d_call: TRBD1; j_call: TRBJ1-5; v_call: TRBV4-1; cdr3_nt: TGCGCCAGCAGCCAAGGCGTATCAGGACAGGGAGTGAATCAGCCCCAGCATTTT; cdr3_aa: CASSQGVSGQGVNQPQHF
clone_size: .; d_call: .; j_call: TRBJ2-1; v_call: TRBV5-4; cdr3_nt: TGTGCCAGCAGCCGGGGGTACTACAATGAGCAGTTCTTC; cdr3_aa: CASSRGYYNEQFF
clone_size: .; d_call: .; j_call: TRBJ1-3; v_call: TRBV2; cdr3_nt: TGTGCCAGCAGTGACAGGCTCCACTCTGGAAACACCATATATTTT; cdr3_aa: CASSDRLHSGNTIYF
clone_size: .; d_call: TRBD1; j_call: TRBJ1-4; v_call: TRBV30; cdr3_nt: TGTGCCTGGAGTGGTCAGACAGGGGGTGAAAAACTGTTTTTT; cdr3_aa: CAWSGQTGGEKLFF
clone_size: .; d_call: .; j_call: TRBJ2-7; v_call: TRBV6-6; cdr3_nt: TGTGCCAGCAGTTACCCTCAGCGAGGCTACGAGCAGTACTTC; cdr3_aa: CASSYPQRGYEQYF
clone_size: .; d_call: .; j_call: TRBJ2-5; v_call: TRBV19; cdr3_nt: TGTGCCAGTAGTACGGGACGCTTAGGGCTGGAGACCCAGTACTTC; cdr3_aa: CASSTGRLGLETQYF
clone_size: .; d_call: .; j_call: TRBJ2-1; v_call: TRBV7-2; cdr3_nt: TGTGCCAGCCGGTGGTATGAGCAGTTCTTC; cdr3_aa: CASRWYEQFF